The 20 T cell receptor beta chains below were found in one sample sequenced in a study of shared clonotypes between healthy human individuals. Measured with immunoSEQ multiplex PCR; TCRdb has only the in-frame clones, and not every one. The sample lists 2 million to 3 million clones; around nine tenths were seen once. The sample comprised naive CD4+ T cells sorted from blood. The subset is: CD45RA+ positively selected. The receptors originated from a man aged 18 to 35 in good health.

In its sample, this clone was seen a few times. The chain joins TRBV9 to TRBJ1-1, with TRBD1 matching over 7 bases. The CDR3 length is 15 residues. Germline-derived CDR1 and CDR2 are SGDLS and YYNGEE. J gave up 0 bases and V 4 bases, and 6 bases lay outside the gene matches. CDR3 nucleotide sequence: TGTGCCAGCAGCCCACAGACAGGGCTGAACACTGAAGCTTTCTTT. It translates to CASSPQTGLNTEAFF.

The CDR3 region has the DNA TGTGCCAGCAGCCCAACTTTCGGGGGTCCCGCGGGGGTCGAGCAGTACTTC. Translation gives CASSPTFGGPAGVEQYF. This chain links TRBV7-9 with TRBJ2-7, with TRBD2 matching 7 bases. Germline-derived CDR1 and CDR2 are SEHNR and FQNEAQ (reference sequence). This CDR3 is 17 amino acids long. V lost 5 bases to trimming and J lost 6 bases; unmatched junction nucleotides: 19.

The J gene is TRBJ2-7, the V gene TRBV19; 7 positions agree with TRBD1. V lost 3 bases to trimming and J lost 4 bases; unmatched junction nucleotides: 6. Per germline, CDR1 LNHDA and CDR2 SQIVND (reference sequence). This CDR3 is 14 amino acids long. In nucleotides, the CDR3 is TGTGCCAGTAGTATCACAGGGGAATATTACGAGCAGTACTTC. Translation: CASSITGEYYEQYF.

The CDR3 spells CASSEVPRRYTF. CDR3 DNA sequence: TGTGCCAGCAGTGAAGTTCCCCGGCGGTACACCTTC. This chain connects TRBV6-1 to TRBJ1-2; D ambiguous. V was cut by 1 base and J by 11 bases, with 11 bases left in between. Germline lookup yields CDR1 MNHNS and CDR2 SASEGT. CDR3 length equals 12 residues.

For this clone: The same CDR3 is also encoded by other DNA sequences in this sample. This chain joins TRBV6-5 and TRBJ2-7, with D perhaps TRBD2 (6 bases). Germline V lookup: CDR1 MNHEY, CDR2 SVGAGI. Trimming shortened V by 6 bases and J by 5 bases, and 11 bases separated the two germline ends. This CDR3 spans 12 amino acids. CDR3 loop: CASSPGENEQYF. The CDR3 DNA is TGTGCCAGCAGCCCGGGGGAAAACGAGCAGTACTTC.

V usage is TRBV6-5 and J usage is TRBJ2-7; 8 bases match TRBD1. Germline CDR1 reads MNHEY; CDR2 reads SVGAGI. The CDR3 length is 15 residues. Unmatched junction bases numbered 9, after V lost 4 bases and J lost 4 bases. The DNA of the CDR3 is TGTGCCAGCAGTTTCTCGGACAGGGACGTGTACGAGCAGTACTTC. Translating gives CASSFSDRDVYEQYF.

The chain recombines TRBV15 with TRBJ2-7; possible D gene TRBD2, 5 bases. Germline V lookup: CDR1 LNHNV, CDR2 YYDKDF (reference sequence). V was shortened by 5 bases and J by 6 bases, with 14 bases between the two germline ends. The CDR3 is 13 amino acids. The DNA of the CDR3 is TGTGCCACCAGCCCCTCGGGGTTTCCCGAGCAGTACTTC. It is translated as CATSPSGFPEQYF.

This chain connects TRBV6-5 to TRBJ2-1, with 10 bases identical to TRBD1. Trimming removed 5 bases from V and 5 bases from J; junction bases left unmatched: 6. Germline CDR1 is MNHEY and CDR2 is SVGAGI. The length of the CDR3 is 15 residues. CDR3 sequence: CASSNRDRGNNEQFF. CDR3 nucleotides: TGTGCCAGCAGTAACCGGGACAGGGGAAACAATGAGCAGTTCTTC.

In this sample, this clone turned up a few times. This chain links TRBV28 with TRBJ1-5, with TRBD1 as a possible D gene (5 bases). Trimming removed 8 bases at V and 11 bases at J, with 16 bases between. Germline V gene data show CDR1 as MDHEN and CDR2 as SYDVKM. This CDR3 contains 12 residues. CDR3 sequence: CASWGSPLAQHF. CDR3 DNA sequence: TGTGCCAGCTGGGGCTCTCCACTAGCCCAGCATTTT.

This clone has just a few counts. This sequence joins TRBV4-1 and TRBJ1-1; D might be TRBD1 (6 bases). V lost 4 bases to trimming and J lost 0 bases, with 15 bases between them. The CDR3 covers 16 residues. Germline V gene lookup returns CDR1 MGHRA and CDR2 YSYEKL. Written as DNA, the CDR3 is TGCGCCAGCAGCCGGAATACAGGGCCAATGAACACTGAAGCTTTCTTT. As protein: CASSRNTGPMNTEAFF.

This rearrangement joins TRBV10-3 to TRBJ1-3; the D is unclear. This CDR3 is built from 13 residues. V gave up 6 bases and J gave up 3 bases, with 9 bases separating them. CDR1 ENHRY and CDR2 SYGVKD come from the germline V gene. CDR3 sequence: CAIRFTVGNTIYF. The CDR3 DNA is TGTGCCATCAGATTTACGGTTGGAAACACCATATATTTT.

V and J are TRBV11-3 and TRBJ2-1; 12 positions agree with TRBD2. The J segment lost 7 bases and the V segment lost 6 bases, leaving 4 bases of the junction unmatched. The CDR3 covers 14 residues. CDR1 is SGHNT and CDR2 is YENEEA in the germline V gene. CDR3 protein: CASSPGLAGNEQFF. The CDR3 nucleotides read TGTGCCAGCAGTCCCGGACTAGCGGGGAATGAGCAGTTCTTC.

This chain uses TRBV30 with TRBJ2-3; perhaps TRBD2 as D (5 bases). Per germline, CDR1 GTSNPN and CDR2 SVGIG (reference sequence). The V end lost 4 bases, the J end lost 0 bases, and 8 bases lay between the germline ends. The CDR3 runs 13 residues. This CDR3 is CAWTGGSTDTQYF. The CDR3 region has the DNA TGTGCCTGGACAGGCGGGAGCACAGATACGCAGTATTTT. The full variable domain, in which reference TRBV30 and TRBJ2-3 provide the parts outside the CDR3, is SQTIHQWPATLVQPVGSPLSLECTVEGTSNPNLYWYRQAAGRGLQLLFYSVGIGQISSEVPQNLSASRPQDRQFILSSKKLLLSDSGFYLCAWTGGSTDTQYFGPGTRLTVL.

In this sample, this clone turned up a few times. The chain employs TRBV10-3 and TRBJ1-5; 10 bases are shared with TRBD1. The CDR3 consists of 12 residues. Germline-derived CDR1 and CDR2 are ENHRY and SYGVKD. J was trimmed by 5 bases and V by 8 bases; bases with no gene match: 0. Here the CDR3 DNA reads TGTGCCATCGGGACAGGGGATCAGCCCCAGCATTTT. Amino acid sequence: CAIGTGDQPQHF.

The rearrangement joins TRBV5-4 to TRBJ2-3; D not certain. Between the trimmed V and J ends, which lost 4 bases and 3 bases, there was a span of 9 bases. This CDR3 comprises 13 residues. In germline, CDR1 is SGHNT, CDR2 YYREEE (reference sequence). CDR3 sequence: CASSLMTTDTQYF. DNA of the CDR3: TGTGCCAGCAGCCTTATGACTACAGATACGCAGTATTTT.

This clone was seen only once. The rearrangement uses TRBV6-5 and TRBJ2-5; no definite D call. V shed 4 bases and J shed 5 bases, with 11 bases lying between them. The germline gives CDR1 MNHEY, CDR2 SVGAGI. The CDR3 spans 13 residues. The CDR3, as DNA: TGTGCCAGCAGTTCCTCCAACGGGGAGACCCAGTACTTC. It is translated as CASSSSNGETQYF.

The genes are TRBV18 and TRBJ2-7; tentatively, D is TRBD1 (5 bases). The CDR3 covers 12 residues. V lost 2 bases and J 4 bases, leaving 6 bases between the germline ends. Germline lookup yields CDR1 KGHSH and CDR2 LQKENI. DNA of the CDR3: TGTGCCAGCTCACCAAAGGGGTACGAGCAGTACTTC. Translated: CASSPKGYEQYF.

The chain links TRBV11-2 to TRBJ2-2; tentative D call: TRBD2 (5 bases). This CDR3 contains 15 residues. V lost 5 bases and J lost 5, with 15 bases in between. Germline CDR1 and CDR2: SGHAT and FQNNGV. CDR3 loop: CASSLTGKRTGELFF. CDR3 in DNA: TGTGCCAGCAGCCTTACGGGGAAACGAACCGGGGAGCTGTTTTTT.

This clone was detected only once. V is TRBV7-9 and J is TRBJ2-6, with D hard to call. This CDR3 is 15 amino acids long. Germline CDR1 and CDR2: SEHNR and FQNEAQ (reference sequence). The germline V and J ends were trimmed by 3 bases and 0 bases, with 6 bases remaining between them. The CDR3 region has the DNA TGTGCCAGCAGCTTTGGCAACTCTGGGGCCAACGTCCTGACTTTC. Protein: CASSFGNSGANVLTF.

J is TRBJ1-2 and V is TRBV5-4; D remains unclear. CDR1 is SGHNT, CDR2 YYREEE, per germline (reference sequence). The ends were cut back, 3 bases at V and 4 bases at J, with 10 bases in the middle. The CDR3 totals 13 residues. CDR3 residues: CASSSPSFYGYTF. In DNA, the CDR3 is TGTGCCAGCAGCTCGCCCTCTTTCTATGGCTACACCTTC.